The source of this TCR beta chain is a study of early stage breast cancer tumors. Study-level findings and limits: Tumors had around 2.3-fold higher T cell density than normal breast. Blood repertoires resembled normal breast more than tumor. Most shared enriched TCRB sequences were commonly generated ones.

Repertoires were generated with immunoSEQ multiplex PCR, while TCRdb's copy carries only in-frame clones and drops some. The sample yields more than 55,000 clones, over 80% seen once. As to this clone: Its antigen remains unidentified.

J was trimmed by 5 bases and V by 5 bases; bases with no gene match: 3. The length of the CDR3 is 13 residues. Germline V gene data show CDR1 as MDHEN and CDR2 as SYDVKM. V usage is TRBV28 and J usage is TRBJ1-1; 9 positions match TRBD1. This receptor was obtained from a person aged 40 to 49 with breast cancer. The sequenced sample was blood. This CDR3 reads CASSPGQGTEAFF. The CDR3 DNA reads TGTGCCAGCAGTCCGGGACAGGGTACTGAAGCTTTCTTT.